Shown below are 18 T cell receptor beta chains from a single sample sequenced in a study of CD8 T cells in Susac syndrome. RNA amounts of about 0.5 to 1 ug underwent reverse transcription with random hexamers. TCRdb passed the immunoSEQ multiplex PCR reads through MiXCR, listing each CDR3 protein once. The sample yields 110,000 to 150,000 distinct CDR3 sequences, approximately 95% seen once. The sample was CD8+ T cells from PBMCs. These receptors all come from a human donor in good health.

The chain employs TRBV12-3 or TRBV12-4 and TRBJ2-5; 9 bases are a match to TRBD2. This CDR3 is 14 amino acids long. With V trimmed by 6 bases and J by 2 bases, 4 bases remained unmatched. The CDR3 sequence: CASSLTSGQETQYF. The CDR3 nucleotides read TGTGCCAGCAGCCTAACTAGCGGGCAAGAGACCCAGTACTTC.

The chain employs TRBV7-9 and TRBJ1-5, with 8 nucleotides matching TRBD1. CDR1 and CDR2 from the germline V gene are SEHNR and FQNEAQ (reference sequence). This CDR3 region has 15 residues. Trimming took 5 bases from V and 6 from J; bases not matched to a gene: 9. Here the CDR3 DNA reads TGTGCCAGCAGCGACTCGGACAGGGAGGGTCAGCCCCAGCATTTT. Translating it yields CASSDSDREGQPQHF. Full variable domain (outside the CDR3, taken from reference TRBV7-9 and TRBJ1-5): DTGVSQNPRHKITKRGQNVTFRCDPISEHNRLYWYRQTLGQGPEFLTYFQNEAQLEKSRLLSDRFSAERPKGSFSTLEIQRTEQGDSAMYLCASSDSDREGQPQHFGDGTRLSIL.

For the CDR3, the DNA is TGTGCCAGCAGCCATGGACAGGGTGCCCCCTACGAGCAGTACTTC. Amino acids: CASSHGQGAPYEQYF. The J gene is TRBJ2-7, the V gene TRBV14, with 8 nucleotides matching TRBD1. CDR1 is SGHDN, CDR2 FVKESK, per germline. The CDR3 covers 15 residues. J was trimmed by 2 bases and V by 3 bases; bases with no gene match: 6.

The gene calls are TRBV9 and TRBJ2-7, with 10 positions matching TRBD1. Germline V CDR1 and CDR2: SGDLS, YYNGEE. There are 16 residues in the CDR3. The J segment lost 6 bases and the V segment lost 3 bases, leaving 12 bases of the junction unmatched. The chain's CDR3 is CASSGGPGQGPSEQYF. The CDR3 coding sequence is TGTGCCAGCAGCGGGGGACCGGGACAGGGGCCTTCCGAGCAGTACTTC.

The table lists this clonotype with a few counts. The V and J genes are TRBV4-3 and TRBJ2-7; unclear D gene. V was cut by 1 base and J by 2 bases, with 9 bases left in between. Per the germline V gene, CDR1 is LGHNA and CDR2 is YSLEER. The CDR3 spans 14 residues. The CDR3 sequence: CASSQAAGAYEQYF. CDR3 bases: TGCGCCAGCAGCCAAGCTGCCGGTGCCTACGAGCAGTACTTC.

This clonotype has more than one count but fewer than ten. This chain links TRBV3-1 with TRBJ2-7; D remains ambiguous. Trimming removed 1 base from V and 0 bases from J, with 4 bases in between. The CDR3 has 13 amino acids. Germline V gene data show CDR1 as LGHDT and CDR2 as YNNKEL (reference sequence). The CDR3 loop reads CASSQGFSYEQYF. The CDR3 DNA is TGTGCCAGCAGCCAAGGCTTCTCCTACGAGCAGTACTTC.

This clonotype occurred once. The chain joins TRBV7-9 to TRBJ2-7, with D hard to call. The germline V and J ends were trimmed by 4 bases and 4 bases, with 14 bases remaining between them. This CDR3 region has 14 residues. Germline V lookup: CDR1 SEHNR, CDR2 FQNEAQ (reference sequence). In DNA form, the CDR3 reads TGTGCCAGCAGCTCATCTAGGGCAGGTTACGAGCAGTACTTC. It translates to CASSSSRAGYEQYF.

This clonotype was recorded only once. The chain couples TRBV7-9 to TRBJ2-1, with unresolved D. The CDR3 consists of 15 residues. Trimming shortened V by 3 bases and J by 6 bases, and 15 bases separated the two germline ends. CDR1 SEHNR and CDR2 FQNEAQ come from the germline V gene (reference sequence). The CDR3 DNA sequence: TGTGCCAGCAGCTTCGGTTCAGGATTAGGCAATGAGCAGTTCTTC. Translated, it gives CASSFGSGLGNEQFF. The full variable domain, its missing parts supplied by reference TRBV7-9 and TRBJ2-1, is DTGVSQNPRHKITKRGQNVTFRCDPISEHNRLYWYRQTLGQGPEFLTYFQNEAQLEKSRLLSDRFSAERPKGSFSTLEIQRTEQGDSAMYLCASSFGSGLGNEQFFGPGTRLTVL.

CDR3 residues: CAWWRENSVSYEQYF. In nucleotides, the CDR3 is TGTGCCTGGTGGCGTGAGAACAGCGTCTCCTACGAGCAGTACTTC. The rearrangement joins TRBV30 to TRBJ2-7; D is uncertain. Germline V lookup: CDR1 GTSNPN, CDR2 SVGIG (reference sequence). This CDR3 contains 15 residues. V was cut by 5 bases and J by 0 bases, with 17 bases left in between.

This clonotype turned up a few times. This sequence joins TRBV2 and TRBJ2-1; D not resolved. Trimming removed 0 bases from V and 4 bases from J, with 13 bases in between. The length of the CDR3 is 16 residues. Per the germline V gene, CDR1 is SNHLY and CDR2 is FYNNEI. CDR3 loop: CASSEAAPPPYNEQFF. Written as DNA, the CDR3 is TGTGCCAGCAGTGAAGCGGCACCTCCCCCTTACAATGAGCAGTTCTTC.

The chain couples TRBV6-5 to TRBJ1-5; the D gene is possibly TRBD1 (5 bases). The V and J ends lost 0 bases and 6 bases respectively, with 12 bases between them. This CDR3 comprises 15 residues. Per germline, CDR1 MNHEY and CDR2 SVGAGI. CDR3 residues: CASSYSRGAGQPQHF. The CDR3 coding sequence is TGTGCCAGCAGTTACTCCAGAGGGGCGGGTCAGCCCCAGCATTTT.

The chain is built from TRBV3-1 and TRBJ2-1; D unclear. CDR1 and CDR2 from the germline V gene are LGHDT and YNNKEL (reference sequence). V lost 4 bases and J lost 6, with 19 bases in between. This CDR3 comprises 16 residues. As DNA, the CDR3 is TGTGCCAGCAGCCCTAGATCCGGGCTCCCCCTCAATGAGCAGTTCTTC. Its translation is CASSPRSGLPLNEQFF.

The V gene is TRBV4-2, the J gene TRBJ2-1, with unresolved D. Germline lookup yields CDR1 LGHNA and CDR2 YNFKEQ. Deletions cut 0 bases from V and 12 bases from J, with 21 bases between. CDR3 length: 16 residues. Here the CDR3 reads CASSQDSTDASPTQFF. In DNA, the CDR3 is TGTGCCAGCAGCCAAGATTCAACCGACGCGAGCCCCACGCAGTTCTTC.

V gene TRBV18 combines with J gene TRBJ2-3; 7 bases fit TRBD1. CDR1 and CDR2 (germline): KGHSH, LQKENI. There are 16 residues in the CDR3. V shed 3 bases and J 2 bases; nucleotides not matched to a gene: 8. CDR3 DNA: TGTGCCAGCTCACCCAGAGACAGGGATGCCACAGATACGCAGTATTTT. This gives the protein CASSPRDRDATDTQYF.

CDR3 in DNA: TGTGCCAGCAGCGTAGGGCGACAGCCCTACGAGCAGTACTTC. Translating it yields CASSVGRQPYEQYF. This rearrangement joins TRBV9 to TRBJ2-7; D perhaps matches TRBD1 (5 bases). CDR1 and CDR2 from the germline V gene are SGDLS and YYNGEE. The CDR3 loop spans 14 amino acids. The germline V and J ends were trimmed by 0 bases and 2 bases, with 9 bases remaining between them.

This chain connects TRBV24-1 to TRBJ2-7; D is unclear. The CDR3 loop spans 13 amino acids. From germline, CDR1 is KGHDR and CDR2 SFDVKD. Trimming shortened V by 0 bases and J by 5 bases, and 7 bases separated the two germline ends. The CDR3 sequence is CATSDLQTHEQYF. The DNA of the CDR3 is TGTGCCACCAGTGATTTGCAAACCCACGAGCAGTACTTC.

This chain connects TRBV9 to TRBJ2-4; D call uncertain. CDR1 is SGDLS and CDR2 is YYNGEE in the germline V gene. The CDR3 consists of 13 residues. Trimming took off 4 bases at V and 5 bases at J, with 10 bases between the two ends. The CDR3 loop reads CASSPPLQNIQYF. In DNA form, the CDR3 reads TGTGCCAGCAGCCCCCCGCTCCAAAACATTCAGTACTTC.

The rearrangement links TRBV11-2 to TRBJ2-3, with D possibly being TRBD2 (6 bases). The V gene lost 3 bases and the J gene lost 1 base, with 11 bases spanning the gap. The germline V gene encodes CDR1 SGHAT and CDR2 FQNNGV. CDR3 length: 15 residues. CDR3 in amino acids: CASSFRGRGTDTQYF. For the CDR3, the DNA is TGTGCCAGCAGCTTCCGGGGGAGAGGCACAGATACGCAGTATTTT.